What follows are 8 T cell receptor beta chains derived from one specimen sequenced in a study of identical twins. TCRdb reanalysed the 5' RACE reads using MiXCR and keeps one entry per CDR3 protein. The table lists over 500,000 distinct CDR3 sequences, less than 25% of them singletons. The same sample was also used in a study of T cells expressing NK-cell markers.

Sequencing used CD4+ T cells sorted from blood. The receptors originated from a woman aged 18 to 35 in good health.

This chain connects TRBV20-1 to TRBJ2-3; 10 bases are a match to TRBD2. The CDR3 runs to 14 residues. Looked up from germline, CDR1 is DFQATT and CDR2 is SNEGSKA (reference sequence). V trimming: 4 bases; J trimming: 1 base; junction bases outside the gene matches: 2. The CDR3 region is CSAILAGGTDTQYF. The CDR3 DNA reads as TGCAGTGCTATTCTAGCGGGGGGCACAGATACGCAGTATTTT.

This clonotype was seen more than once but under ten times. The J gene is TRBJ2-3, the V gene TRBV5-4; the match to TRBD2 covers 10 bases. Germline V lookup: CDR1 SGHNT, CDR2 YYREEE (reference sequence). J gave up 8 bases and V 4 bases, and 10 bases lay outside the gene matches. This CDR3 region has 15 residues. CDR3 sequence reads: CASSPTPSGSGTQYF. Here the CDR3 DNA reads TGTGCCAGCAGCCCGACGCCTAGCGGGAGTGGTACGCAGTATTTT.

The V and J genes are TRBV14 and TRBJ2-7, with D possibly being TRBD2 (7 bases). The V end lost 5 bases, the J end lost 4 bases, and 18 bases lay between the germline ends. CDR3 length equals 15 residues. The germline gives CDR1 SGHDN, CDR2 FVKESK. The CDR3 region has the DNA TGTGCCAGCAGCAGGGGGGGACACCTTTATTACGAGCAGTACTTC. As protein: CASSRGGHLYYEQYF.

For the CDR3, the DNA is TGCGCCAGCAGCTTGGAAGAGGACATTCAGTACTTC. Translating it yields CASSLEEDIQYF. The chain couples TRBV5-1 to TRBJ2-4, with no clear D. CDR1 is SGHRS and CDR2 is YFSETQ in the germline V gene. Deletions cut 0 bases from V and 8 bases from J, with 6 bases between. The CDR3 contains 12 residues.

The chain couples TRBV12-3 or TRBV12-4 to TRBJ1-5, with D unclear. The ends were cut back, 1 base at V and 1 base at J, with 8 bases in the middle. This CDR3 is 15 amino acids long. The CDR3 spells CASSLGGRSNQPQHF. The DNA for the CDR3 is TGTGCCAGCAGTTTAGGAGGAAGAAGCAATCAGCCCCAGCATTTT.

The chain uses TRBV20-1 and TRBJ2-2; TRBD2 agrees at 7 bases. In germline, CDR1 is DFQATT, CDR2 SNEGSKA (reference sequence). CDR3 length: 12 amino acids. V shed 2 bases and J 8 bases; nucleotides not matched to a gene: 2. DNA of the CDR3: TGCAGTGCTAGACCTAGCGGTGGGGAGCTGTTTTTT. This encodes CSARPSGGELFF.

J is TRBJ2-7 and V is TRBV21-1; the table's D call, TRBD2, has no DNA check behind it. TRBV21-1 is noted as a pseudogene. This CDR3 is built from 15 residues. For the CDR3, the DNA is TGTGCCAGCAGCAAGGGGGGCGGGAGGCCACACGAGCAGTACTTC. Its protein product is CASSKGGGRPHEQYF.

V gene TRBV10-3 combines with J gene TRBJ2-7; TRBD1 matches at 9 bases. The germline V gene has CDR1 ENHRY and CDR2 SYGVKD. The CDR3 loop spans 15 amino acids. The ends lost 5 bases at V and 3 bases at J; junction bases unmatched: 8. CDR3 nucleotide sequence: TGTGCCATCAGTTATCCGGGACAGGGTCTCTACGAGCAGTACTTC. This gives the protein CAISYPGQGLYEQYF.